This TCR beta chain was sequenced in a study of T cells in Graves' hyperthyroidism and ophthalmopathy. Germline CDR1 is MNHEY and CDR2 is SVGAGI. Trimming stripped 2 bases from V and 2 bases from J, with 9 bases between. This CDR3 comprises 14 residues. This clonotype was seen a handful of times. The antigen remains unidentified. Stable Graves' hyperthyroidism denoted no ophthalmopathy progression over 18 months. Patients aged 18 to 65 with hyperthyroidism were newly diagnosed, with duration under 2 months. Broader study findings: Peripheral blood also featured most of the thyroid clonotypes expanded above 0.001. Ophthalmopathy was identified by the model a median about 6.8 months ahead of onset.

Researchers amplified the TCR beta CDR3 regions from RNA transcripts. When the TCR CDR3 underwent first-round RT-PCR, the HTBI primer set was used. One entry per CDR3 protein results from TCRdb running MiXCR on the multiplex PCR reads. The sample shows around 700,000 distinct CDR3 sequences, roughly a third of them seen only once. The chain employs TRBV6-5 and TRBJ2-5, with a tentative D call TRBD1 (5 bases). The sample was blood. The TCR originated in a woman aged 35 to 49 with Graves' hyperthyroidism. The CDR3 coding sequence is TGTGCCAGCAGTTACCGACAGAGACAAGAGACCCAGTACTTC. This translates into CASSYRQRQETQYF.